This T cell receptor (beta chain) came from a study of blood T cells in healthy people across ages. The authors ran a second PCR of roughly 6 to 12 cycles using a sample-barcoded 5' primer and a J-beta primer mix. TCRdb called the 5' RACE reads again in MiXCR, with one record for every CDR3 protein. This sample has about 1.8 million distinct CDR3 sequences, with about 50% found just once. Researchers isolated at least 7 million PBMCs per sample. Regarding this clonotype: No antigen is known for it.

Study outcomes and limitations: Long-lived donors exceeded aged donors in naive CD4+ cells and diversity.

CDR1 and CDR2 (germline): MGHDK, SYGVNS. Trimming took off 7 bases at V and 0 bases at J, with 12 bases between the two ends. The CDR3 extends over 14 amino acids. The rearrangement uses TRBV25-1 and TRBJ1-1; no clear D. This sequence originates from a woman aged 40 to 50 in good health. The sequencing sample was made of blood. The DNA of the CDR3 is TGTGCCAGCAACGACCCTCCTATGAACACTGAAGCTTTCTTT. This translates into CASNDPPMNTEAFF. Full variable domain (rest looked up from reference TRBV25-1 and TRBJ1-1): EADIYQTPRYLVIGTGKKITLECSQTMGHDKMYWYQQDPGMELHLIHYSYGVNSTEKGDLSSESTVSRIRTEHFPLTLESARPSHTSQYLCASNDPPMNTEAFFGQGTRLTVV.